Many counts were recorded for the clone carrying this T cell receptor beta chain. The record originates from a study of T cell repertoires in cytomegalovirus infection. The CDR3 has 12 residues. Germline CDR1 and CDR2: SQVTM and ANQGSEA. Deletions cut 3 bases from V and 0 bases from J, with 2 bases between. TCRdb called the reads again in MiXCR, with one record for every CDR3 protein. The sample records roughly 230,000 distinct CDR3 sequences, approximately 6.7% being singletons. Source material: PBMCs. The chain carries TRBV29-1 and TRBJ1-4; no clear D gene. The clonotype comes from a human donor in good health (CMV status not recorded). Some clones in this sample may be carry-over from other donors' samples. The CDR3 loop reads CSVEATNEKLFF. Here the CDR3 DNA reads TGCAGCGTTGAGGCAACTAATGAAAAACTGTTTTTT. Full variable domain (rest looked up from reference TRBV29-1 and TRBJ1-4): SAVISQKPSRDICQRGTSLTIQCQVDSQVTMMFWYRQQPGQSLTLIATANQGSEATYESGFVIDKFPISRPNLTFSTLTVSNMSPEDSSIYLCSVEATNEKLFFGSGTQLSVL.